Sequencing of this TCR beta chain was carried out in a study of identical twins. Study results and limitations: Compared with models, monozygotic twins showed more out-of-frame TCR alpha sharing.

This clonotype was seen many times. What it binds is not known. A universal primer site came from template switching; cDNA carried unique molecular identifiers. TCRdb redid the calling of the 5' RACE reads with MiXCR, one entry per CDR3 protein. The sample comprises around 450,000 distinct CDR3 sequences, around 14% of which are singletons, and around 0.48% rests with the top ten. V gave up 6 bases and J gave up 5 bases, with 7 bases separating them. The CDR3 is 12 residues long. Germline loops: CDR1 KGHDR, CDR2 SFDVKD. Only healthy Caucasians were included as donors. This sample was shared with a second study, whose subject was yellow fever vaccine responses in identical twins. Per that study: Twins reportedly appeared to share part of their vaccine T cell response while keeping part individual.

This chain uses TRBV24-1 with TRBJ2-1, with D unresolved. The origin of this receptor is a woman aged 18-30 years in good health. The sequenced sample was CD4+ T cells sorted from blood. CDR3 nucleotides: TGTGCCACCAGTCAGAGAGACAATGAGCAGTTCTTC. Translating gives CATSQRDNEQFF.